This TCR beta chain emerged from a study of T cells expressing NK-cell markers. Study summary: Of eight sequenced donors, seven were HCMV-seropositive and one HCMV-seronegative.

The CDR3 contains 20 residues. Findings of the study overall: These same clonotypes (in a handful of donors) also led the CD3+CD56-NKG2C+ fraction. Among CD8+ T cells from several donors, dominant NKG2C+ clonotypes accounted for roughly 1.0-7.0%.

About this clonotype itself: Its specificity is unknown.

The authors generated TCR beta cDNA through 5'RACE template switching with UMIs. From the 5' RACE reads, TCRdb lists one entry per CDR3 protein and no DNA. This table lists 400,000 or so distinct CDR3 sequences. The chain has TRBV12-3 or TRBV12-4 and TRBJ2-1; TCRdb returns TRBD1, unconfirmable since there is no DNA. Material for sequencing was blood T cells: a sorted CD56 or NKG2C T cell subset, CD4+ or CD8+ T cells, or bulk PBMC T cells (not recorded which). This receptor was taken from a woman aged 45 to 65 in good health. CDR3 region: CATRSRVGGGGTRSYNEQFF.